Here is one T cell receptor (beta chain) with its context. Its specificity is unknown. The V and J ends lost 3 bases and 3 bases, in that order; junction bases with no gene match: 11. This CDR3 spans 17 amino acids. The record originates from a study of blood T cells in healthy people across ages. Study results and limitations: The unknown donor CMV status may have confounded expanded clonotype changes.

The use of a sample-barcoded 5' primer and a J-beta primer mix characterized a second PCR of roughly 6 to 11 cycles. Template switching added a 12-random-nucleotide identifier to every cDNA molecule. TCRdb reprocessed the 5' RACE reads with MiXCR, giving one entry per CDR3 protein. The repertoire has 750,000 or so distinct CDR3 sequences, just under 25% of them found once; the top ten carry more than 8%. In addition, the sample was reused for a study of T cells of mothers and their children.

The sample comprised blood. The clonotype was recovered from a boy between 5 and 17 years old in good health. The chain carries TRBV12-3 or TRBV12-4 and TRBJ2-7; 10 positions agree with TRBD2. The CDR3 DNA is TGTGCCAGCAGTTTTTCTAGCGGGGGATCGACCTACTACGAGCAGTACTTC. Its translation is CASSFSSGGSTYYEQYF.